This TCR beta chain is drawn from a study of cytomegalovirus exposure and HLA in healthy donors. Study-level results: Diagnosis of cytomegalovirus status made by the classifier reportedly showed high specificity and sensitivity. It was likely that a cluster of highly shared sequence variants was a sequencing artifact. Specificity for CMV antigens was confirmed in vitro for a few of the CMV-associated chains. For most TCR beta V segments, an earlier analysis put the productive rate at about 90% or about 30% of the time.

CDR1 and CDR2 (germline): MDHEN, SYDVKM. There are 14 residues in the CDR3. V lost 3 bases and J 0 bases, leaving 8 bases between the germline ends. The primer mix had 60 Vbeta and 13 Jbeta primers. Produced via immunoSEQ multiplex PCR; TCRdb's table is partial and in-frame only. Reported are around 70,000 clones; the ten largest clones contain under 2%. A note on this clone: Its antigen is currently unknown.

Material: PBMCs. This sequence joins TRBV28 and TRBJ1-1; D ambiguous. The source of this sequence is a woman aged 25 to 39 in good health and CMV-seronegative. In nucleotides, the CDR3 is TGTGCCAGCAGTTTCGTAGCAGTGAACACTGAAGCTTTCTTT. It specifies CASSFVAVNTEAFF.